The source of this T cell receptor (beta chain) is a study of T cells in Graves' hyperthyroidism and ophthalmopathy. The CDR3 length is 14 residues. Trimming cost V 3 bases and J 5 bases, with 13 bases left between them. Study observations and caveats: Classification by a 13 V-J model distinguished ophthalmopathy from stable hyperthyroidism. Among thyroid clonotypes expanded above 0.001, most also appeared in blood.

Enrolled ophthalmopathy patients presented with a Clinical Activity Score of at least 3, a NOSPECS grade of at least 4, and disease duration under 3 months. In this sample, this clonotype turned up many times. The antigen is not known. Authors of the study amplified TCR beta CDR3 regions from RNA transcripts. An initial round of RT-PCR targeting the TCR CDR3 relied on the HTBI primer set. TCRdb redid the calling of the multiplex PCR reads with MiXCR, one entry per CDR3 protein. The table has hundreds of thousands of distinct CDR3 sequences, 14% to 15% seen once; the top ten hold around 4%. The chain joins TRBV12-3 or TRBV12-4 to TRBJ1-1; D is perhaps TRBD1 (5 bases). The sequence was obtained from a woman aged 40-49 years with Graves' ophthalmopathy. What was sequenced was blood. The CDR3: CASSLWQGRTEAFF. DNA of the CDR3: TGTGCCAGCAGTTTGTGGCAGGGTCGGACTGAAGCTTTCTTT.